The clone carrying this T cell receptor (beta chain) was seen only a few times. The protocol attached unique molecular identifiers to individual cDNA molecules. TCRdb analysed the 5' RACE reads with MiXCR anew, one entry per CDR3 protein. Among approximately 63,000 distinct CDR3 sequences listed, about 6% were seen once. These data originate in a study of early T cells in non-severe SARS-CoV-2 infection. Study in general: Sequencing targeted bulk RNA from unsorted whole blood, leaving chains unpaired.

The CDR3 runs 13 residues. V shed 2 bases, J shed 10 bases, and the junction held 5 bases outside the gene matches. Germline V gene lookup returns CDR1 LGHNA and CDR2 YSLEER. The chain is built from TRBV4-3 and TRBJ1-1, with 9 bases fitting TRBD1. Here the sequenced sample was whole blood, taken at baseline. This clonotype originated in an adult who was a healthcare worker with PCR-confirmed SARS-CoV-2 infection or an uninfected control (not recorded which). The CDR3 spells CASSQRTGVAAFF. The CDR3 DNA reads as TGCGCCAGCAGCCAAAGGACAGGGGTCGCAGCTTTCTTT.